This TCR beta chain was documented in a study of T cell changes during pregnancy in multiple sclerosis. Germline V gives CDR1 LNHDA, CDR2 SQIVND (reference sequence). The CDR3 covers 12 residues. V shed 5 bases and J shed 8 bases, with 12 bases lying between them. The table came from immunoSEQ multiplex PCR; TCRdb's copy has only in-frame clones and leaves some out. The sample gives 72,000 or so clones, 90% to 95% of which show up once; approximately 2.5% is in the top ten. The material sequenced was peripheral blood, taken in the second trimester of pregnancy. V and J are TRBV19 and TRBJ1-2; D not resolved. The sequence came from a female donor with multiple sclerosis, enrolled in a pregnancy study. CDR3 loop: CASSSGVAGYTF. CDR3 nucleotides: TGTGCCAGTAGTTCGGGAGTAGCCGGCTACACCTTC.